These 2 T cell receptor beta chains originate from one sample sequenced in a study of T cells after yellow fever vaccination. Each CDR3 protein gets one entry after TCRdb re-called the 5' RACE reads with MiXCR. This sample has fewer than 450,000 distinct CDR3 sequences, with 11% found just once. Sequences were derived from PBMCs, sampled on the day of the first yellow fever vaccination. Receptor source: a man younger than 35 who received the YFV17D yellow fever vaccine.

This clonotype was observed a few times. V and J are TRBV7-2 and TRBJ1-3; possibly TRBD1 for D (5 bases). With 3 bases removed from V and 0 bases from J, the gap between germline ends came to 9 bases. Germline-derived CDR1 and CDR2 are SGHTA and FQGNSA. There are 15 residues in the CDR3. As DNA, the CDR3 is TGTGCCAGCAGCTTCCGGGACGGCTCTGGAAACACCATATATTTT. It yields the protein CASSFRDGSGNTIYF. Full variable domain (remainder filled in from reference TRBV7-2 and TRBJ1-3): GAGVSQSPSNKVTEKGKDVELRCDPISGHTALYWYRQSLGQGLEFLIYFQGNSAPDKSGLPSDRFSAERTGGSVSTLTIQRTQQEDSAVYLCASSFRDGSGNTIYFGEGSWLTVV.

This clonotype occurred a few times. CDR3 region: CASSSTRADTQYF. The DNA for the CDR3 is TGTGCCAGCAGCTCGACTAGGGCGGATACGCAGTATTTT. This chain joins TRBV5-4 and TRBJ2-3; perhaps TRBD2 as D (6 bases). Germline CDR1 SGHNT, CDR2 YYREEE (reference sequence). This CDR3 is built from 13 residues. The V and J ends lost 3 bases and 6 bases respectively, with 11 bases between them.